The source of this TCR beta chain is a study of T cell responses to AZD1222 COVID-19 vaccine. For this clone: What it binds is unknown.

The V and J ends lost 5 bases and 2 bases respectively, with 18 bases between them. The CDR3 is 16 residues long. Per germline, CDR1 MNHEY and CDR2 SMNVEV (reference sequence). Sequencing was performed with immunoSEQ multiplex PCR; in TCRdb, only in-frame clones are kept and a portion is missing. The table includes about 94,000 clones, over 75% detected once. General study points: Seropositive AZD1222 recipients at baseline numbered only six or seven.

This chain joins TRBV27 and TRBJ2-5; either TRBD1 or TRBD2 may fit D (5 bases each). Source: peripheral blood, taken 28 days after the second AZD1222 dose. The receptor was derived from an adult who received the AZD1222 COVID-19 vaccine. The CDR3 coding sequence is TGTGCCAGCAGTGCTACCGCCGGGACGGTACAAGAGACCCAGTACTTC. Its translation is CASSATAGTVQETQYF.